This T cell receptor (beta chain) comes out of a study of blood T cell repertoires in COVID-19. Across the study: The study drew acute and convalescent COVID-19 samples from the United States, Italy and Spain. In each case, the material was cDNA or gDNA derived from T cells, B-cell-depleted T cells, or PBMCs.

Patients from Seattle were sampled longitudinally, starting during active infection. Some clones are missing from TCRdb's copy, which holds only in-frame ones; the method was immunoSEQ multiplex PCR. The sample has 200,000 to 300,000 clones, over 90% seen once. The CDR3 is 18 amino acids. Germline loops: CDR1 MDHEN, CDR2 SYDVKM. The V end was cut by 3 bases, the J end by 0 bases, with 15 bases between. The clonotype originates from a man aged 25-45 years with COVID-19, enrolled during active disease. The chain has TRBV28 and TRBJ1-6; D possibly corresponds to TRBD1 (5 bases). Input material: peripheral blood. CDR3 region: CASSFREGLLSYNSPLHF. CDR3 DNA sequence: TGTGCCAGCAGTTTTAGGGAGGGGCTTCTCTCCTATAATTCACCCCTCCACTTT.